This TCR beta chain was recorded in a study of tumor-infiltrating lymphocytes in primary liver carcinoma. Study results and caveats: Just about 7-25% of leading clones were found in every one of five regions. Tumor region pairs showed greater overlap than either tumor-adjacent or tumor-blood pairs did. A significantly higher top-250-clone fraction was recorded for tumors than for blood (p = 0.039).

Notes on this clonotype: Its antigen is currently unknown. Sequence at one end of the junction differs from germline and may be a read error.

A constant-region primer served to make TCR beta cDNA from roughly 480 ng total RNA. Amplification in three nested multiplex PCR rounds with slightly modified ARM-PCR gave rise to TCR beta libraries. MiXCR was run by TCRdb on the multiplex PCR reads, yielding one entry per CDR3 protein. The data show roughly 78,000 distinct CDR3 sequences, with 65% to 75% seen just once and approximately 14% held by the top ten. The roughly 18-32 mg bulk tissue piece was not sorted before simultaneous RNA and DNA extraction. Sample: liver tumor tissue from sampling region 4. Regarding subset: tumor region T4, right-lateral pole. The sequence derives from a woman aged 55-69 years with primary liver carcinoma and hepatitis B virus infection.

CDR3 protein: CDSSLGGLTYTSDMQYF. DNA for the CDR3: TGTGACAGCAGTTTAGGGGGACTAACGTACACGTCGGATATGCAGTATTTT. This chain links TRBV11-2 with TRBJ2-3; TRBD2 might be the D (7 bases). Germline V gene lookup returns CDR1 SGHAT and CDR2 FQNNGV. CDR3 size: 17 residues.